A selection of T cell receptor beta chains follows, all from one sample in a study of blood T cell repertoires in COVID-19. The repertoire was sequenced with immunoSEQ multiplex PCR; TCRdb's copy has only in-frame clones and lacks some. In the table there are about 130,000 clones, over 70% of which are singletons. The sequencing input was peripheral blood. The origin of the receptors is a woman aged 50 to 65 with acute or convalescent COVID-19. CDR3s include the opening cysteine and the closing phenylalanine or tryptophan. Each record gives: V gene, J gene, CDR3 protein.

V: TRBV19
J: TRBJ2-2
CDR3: CASSIGKGAGWNTGELFF

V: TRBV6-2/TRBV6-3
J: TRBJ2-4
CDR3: CASSYGGGRARNIQYF

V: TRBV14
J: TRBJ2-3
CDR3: CASSQALGTSTDTQYF

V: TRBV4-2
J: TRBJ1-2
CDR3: CASSQDGAPALDGYTF

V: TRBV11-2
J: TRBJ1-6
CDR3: CASSLDPGQYNSPLHF

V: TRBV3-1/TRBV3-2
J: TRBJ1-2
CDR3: CASSHTDRVVYGYTF

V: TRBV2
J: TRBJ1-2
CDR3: CASTTQGFDYGYTF

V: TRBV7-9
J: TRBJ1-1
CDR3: CASSSMTGNTEAFF

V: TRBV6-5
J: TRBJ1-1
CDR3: CASSVGQMNTEAFF

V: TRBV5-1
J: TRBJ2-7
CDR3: CASSLGQGAYEQYF

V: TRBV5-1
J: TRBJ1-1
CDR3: CASSFEGQNTEAFF

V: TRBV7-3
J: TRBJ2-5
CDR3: CASSPSGQETQYF

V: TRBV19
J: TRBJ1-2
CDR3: CASKEKDYGYTF

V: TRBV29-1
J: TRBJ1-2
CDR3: CSVERTGQPYGYTF

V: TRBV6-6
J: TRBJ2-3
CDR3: CASSPGVPDTQYF

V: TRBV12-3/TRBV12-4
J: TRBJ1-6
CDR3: CASSRQGNSPLHF

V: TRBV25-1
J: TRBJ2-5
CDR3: CASSEGLQGQETQYF

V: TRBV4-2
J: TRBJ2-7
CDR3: CASRPDYGSYEQYF

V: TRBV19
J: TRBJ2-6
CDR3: CASRRGFRDSFLSGANVLTF

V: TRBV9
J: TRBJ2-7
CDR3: CASSASGTRSYGEQYF

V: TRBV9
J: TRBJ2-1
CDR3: CASSFYYNEQFF

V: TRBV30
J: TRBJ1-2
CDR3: CAWSRTGDHYGYTF

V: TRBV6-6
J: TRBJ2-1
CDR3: CASSHLDSVYEQFF

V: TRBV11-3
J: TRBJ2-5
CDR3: CASSLGGGRGTETQYF

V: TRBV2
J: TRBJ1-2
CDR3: CASSKDSNYGYTF

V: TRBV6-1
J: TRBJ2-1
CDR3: CASSEAEYGGLAGRDEQFF

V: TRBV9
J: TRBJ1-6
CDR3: CASSPPGRRNSPLHF

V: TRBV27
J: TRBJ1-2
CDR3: CASSPSGTKRRYGYTF

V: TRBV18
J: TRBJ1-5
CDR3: CASSPETFNQPQHF

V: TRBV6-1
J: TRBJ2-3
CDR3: CASSEDLRDTQYF

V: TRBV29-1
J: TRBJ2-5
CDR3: CSVTTTSGRETQYF

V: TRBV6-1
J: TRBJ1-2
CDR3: CASSEAGTVYGYTF

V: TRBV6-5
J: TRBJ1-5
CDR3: CASRDSSGQPQHF

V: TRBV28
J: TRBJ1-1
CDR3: CASSPPVNTEAFF

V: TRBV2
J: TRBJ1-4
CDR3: CASMRGMGEKLFF

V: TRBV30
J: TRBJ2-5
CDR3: CAWSSRGRIETQYF

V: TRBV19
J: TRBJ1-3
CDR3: CASSDRRSSGNTIYF

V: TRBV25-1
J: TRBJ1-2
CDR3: CASSEFRGSNYGYTF

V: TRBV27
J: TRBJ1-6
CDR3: CASRSEGAYNSPLHF

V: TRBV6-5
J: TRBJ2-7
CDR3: CASSYDPTTGYEQYF

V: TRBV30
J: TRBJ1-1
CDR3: CACKRTGMNTEAFF

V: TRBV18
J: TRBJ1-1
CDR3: CASSPQGPGMNTEAFF

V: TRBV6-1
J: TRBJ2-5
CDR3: CASSASPGGLAGGDQETQYF

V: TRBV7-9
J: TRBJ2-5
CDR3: CASSPANRFKETQYF

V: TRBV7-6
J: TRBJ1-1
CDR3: CASSIRVNTEAFF

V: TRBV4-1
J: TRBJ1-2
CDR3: CASSQERRQGLTIFYGYTF

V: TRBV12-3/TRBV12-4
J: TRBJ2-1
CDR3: CASSLSGGSEQFF

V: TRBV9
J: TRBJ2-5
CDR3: CASSVGTGGLETQYF

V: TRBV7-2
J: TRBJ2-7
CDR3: CASSTPRTGSYEQYF

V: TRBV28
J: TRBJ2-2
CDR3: CASSLPRTSGANTGELFF